This T cell receptor beta chain is drawn from a study of tumor-infiltrating lymphocytes in oesophageal squamous cell carcinoma. One entry per CDR3 protein results from TCRdb running MiXCR on the PCR reads. The sample contains more than 9,500 distinct CDR3 sequences, about 54% of which appear only once. This CDR3 has 13 residues. Germline CDR1 reads SGHTA; CDR2 reads FQGNSA. The material sequenced was esophageal tumor tissue. The source of this sequence is a male donor with esophageal squamous cell carcinoma. The rearrangement joins TRBV7-2 to TRBJ2-7; D gene unclear. The tail of the sequence fits TRBJ2-1 better, so the J call may be wrong. The CDR3 DNA reads TGTGCCAGCAGCTTGGACGGTTACAATGAGCAGTTCTTC. This codes for CASSLDGYNEQFF.